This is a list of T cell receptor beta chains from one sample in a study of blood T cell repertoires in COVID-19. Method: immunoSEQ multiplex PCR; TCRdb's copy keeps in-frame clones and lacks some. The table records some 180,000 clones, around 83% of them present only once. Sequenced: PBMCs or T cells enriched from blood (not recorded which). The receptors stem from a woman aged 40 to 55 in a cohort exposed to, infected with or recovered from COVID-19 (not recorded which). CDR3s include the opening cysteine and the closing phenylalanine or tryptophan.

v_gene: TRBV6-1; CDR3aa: CASSDMGRDRTEAFF
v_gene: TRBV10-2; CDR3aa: CASSEPQGRNQPQHF
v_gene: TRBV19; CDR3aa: CASALDGVAQHF
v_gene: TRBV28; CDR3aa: CASISRRGGTYNEQFF
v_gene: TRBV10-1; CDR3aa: CANLDPTTGGKSEQYF
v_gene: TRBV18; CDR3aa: CASSPLPRGSSGANVLTF
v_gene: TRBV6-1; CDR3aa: CASSDIHRTGKDQPQHF
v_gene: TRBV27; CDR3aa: CASSPDRGGSYEQYF
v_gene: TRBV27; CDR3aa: CASRPYRGRDTEAFF
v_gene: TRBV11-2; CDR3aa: CASSNGGAPAYSNYGYTF
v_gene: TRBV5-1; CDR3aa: CASSRDSEMNTEAFF
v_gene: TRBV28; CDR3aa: CASSHGGTEAFF
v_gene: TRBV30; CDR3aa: CAWKRTENFEAFF
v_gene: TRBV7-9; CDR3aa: CASSPLTGDAFF
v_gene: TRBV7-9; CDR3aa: CASSLGGLGTGDSEQFF